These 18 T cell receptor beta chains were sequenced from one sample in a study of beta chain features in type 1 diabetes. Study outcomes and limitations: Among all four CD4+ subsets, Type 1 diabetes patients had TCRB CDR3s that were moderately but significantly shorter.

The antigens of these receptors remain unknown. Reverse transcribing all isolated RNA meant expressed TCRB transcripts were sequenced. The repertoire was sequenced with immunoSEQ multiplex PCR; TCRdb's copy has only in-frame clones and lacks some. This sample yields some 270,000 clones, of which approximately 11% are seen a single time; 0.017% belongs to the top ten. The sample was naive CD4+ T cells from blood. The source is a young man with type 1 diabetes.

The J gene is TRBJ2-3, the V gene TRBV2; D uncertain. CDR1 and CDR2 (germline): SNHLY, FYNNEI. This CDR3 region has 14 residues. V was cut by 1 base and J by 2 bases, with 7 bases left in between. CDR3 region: CASSEGALTDTQYF. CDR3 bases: TGTGCCAGCAGTGAAGGGGCCCTCACAGATACGCAGTATTTT.

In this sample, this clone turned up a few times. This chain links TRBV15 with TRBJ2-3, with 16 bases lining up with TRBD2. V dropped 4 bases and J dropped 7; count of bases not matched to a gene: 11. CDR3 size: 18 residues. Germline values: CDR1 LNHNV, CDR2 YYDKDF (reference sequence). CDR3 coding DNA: TGTGCCACCAGCACCTACTTCCCGGGACTAGCGGGAGGGAATACGCAGTATTTT. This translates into CATSTYFPGLAGGNTQYF.

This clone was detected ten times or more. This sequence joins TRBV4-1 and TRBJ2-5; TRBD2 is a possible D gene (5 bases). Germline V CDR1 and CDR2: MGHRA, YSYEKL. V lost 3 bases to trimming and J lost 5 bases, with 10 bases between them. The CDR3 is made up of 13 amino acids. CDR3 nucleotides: TGCGCCAGCAGCCATCCTGGCGGGGAGACCCAGTACTTC. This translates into CASSHPGGETQYF.

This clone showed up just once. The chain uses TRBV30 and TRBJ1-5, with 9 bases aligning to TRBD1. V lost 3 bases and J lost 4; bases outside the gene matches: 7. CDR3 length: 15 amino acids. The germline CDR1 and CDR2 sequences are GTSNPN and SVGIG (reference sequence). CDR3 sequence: CAWSREGQGNQPQHF. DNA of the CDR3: TGTGCCTGGAGCCGGGAGGGACAGGGAAATCAGCCCCAGCATTTT.

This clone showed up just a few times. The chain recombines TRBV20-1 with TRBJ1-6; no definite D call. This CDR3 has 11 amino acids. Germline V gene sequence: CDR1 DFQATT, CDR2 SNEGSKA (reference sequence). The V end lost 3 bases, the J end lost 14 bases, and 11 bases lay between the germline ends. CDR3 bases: TGCAGTGCTAGGAGTTCGGGTACCCTCCACTTT. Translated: CSARSSGTLHF.

CDR3 DNA sequence: TGTGCCTGGACCGGTCAATTGAACACTGAAGCTTTCTTT. It encodes CAWTGQLNTEAFF. This chain links TRBV30 with TRBJ1-1; D not certain. Germline-derived CDR1 and CDR2 are GTSNPN and SVGIG (reference sequence). This CDR3 spans 13 amino acids. V was cut by 4 bases and J by 0 bases, with 9 bases left in between.

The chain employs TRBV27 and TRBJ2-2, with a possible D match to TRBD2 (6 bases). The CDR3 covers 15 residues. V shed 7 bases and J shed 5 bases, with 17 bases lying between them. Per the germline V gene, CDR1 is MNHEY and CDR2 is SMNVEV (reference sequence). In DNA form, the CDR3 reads TGTGCCAGCACCCCCGGGCTAGCGAGAACCGGGGAGCTGTTTTTT. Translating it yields CASTPGLARTGELFF.

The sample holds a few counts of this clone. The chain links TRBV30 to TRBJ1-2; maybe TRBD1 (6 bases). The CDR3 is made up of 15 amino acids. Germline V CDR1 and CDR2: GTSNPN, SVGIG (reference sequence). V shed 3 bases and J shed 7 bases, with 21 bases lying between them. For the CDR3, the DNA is TGTGCCTGGAGCGCCCGCCGGGGGGCGCAGGGTGGCTACACCTTC. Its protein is CAWSARRGAQGGYTF.

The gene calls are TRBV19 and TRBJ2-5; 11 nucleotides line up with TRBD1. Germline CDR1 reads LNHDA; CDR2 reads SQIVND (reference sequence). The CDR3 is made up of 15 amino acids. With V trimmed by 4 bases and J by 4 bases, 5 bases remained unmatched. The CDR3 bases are TGTGCCAGTAGTACGCGGACAGGGGGCAGAGAGACCCAGTACTTC. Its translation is CASSTRTGGRETQYF.

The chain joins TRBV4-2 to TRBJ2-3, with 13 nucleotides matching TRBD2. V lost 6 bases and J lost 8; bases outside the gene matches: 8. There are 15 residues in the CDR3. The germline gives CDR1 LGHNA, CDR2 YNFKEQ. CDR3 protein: CASRRLAGGPGTQYF. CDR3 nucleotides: TGTGCCAGCAGGAGACTAGCGGGGGGCCCAGGTACGCAGTATTTT.

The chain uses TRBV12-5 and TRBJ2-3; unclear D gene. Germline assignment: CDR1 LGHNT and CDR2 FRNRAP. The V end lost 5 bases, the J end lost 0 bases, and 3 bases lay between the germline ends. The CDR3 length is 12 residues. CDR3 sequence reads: CASGLSTDTQYF. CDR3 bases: TGTGCTAGTGGTCTTAGCACAGATACGCAGTATTTT.

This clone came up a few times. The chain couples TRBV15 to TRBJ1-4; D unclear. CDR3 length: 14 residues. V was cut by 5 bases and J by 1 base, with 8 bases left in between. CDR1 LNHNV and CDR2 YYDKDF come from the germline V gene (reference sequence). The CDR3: CATSGSGTNEKLFF. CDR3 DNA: TGTGCCACCAGCGGTAGCGGAACTAATGAAAAACTGTTTTTT. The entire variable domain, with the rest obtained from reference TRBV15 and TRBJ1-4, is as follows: DAMVIQNPRYQVTQFGKPVTLSCSQTLNHNVMYWYQQKSSQAPKLLFHYYDKDFNNEADTPDNFQSRRPNTSFCFLDIRSPGLGDTAMYLCATSGSGTNEKLFFGSGTQLSVL.

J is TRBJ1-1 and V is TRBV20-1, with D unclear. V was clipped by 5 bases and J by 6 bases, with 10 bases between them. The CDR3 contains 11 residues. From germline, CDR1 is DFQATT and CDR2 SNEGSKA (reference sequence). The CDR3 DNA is TGCAGTGCTTCCCGGCAGGCTGAAGCTTTCTTT. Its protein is CSASRQAEAFF.

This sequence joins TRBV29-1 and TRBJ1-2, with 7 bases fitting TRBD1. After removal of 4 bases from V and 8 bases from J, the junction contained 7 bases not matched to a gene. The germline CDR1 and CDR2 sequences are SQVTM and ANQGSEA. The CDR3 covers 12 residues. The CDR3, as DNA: TGCAGCGTTGTGGGACAGTCCGCGGGCTACACCTTC. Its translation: CSVVGQSAGYTF.

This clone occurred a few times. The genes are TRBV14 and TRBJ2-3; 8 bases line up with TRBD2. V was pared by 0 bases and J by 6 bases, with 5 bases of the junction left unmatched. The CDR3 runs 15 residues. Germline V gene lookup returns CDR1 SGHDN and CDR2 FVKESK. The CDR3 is CASSQDPGGHDTQYF. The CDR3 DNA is TGTGCCAGCAGCCAAGATCCGGGGGGGCATGATACGCAGTATTTT.

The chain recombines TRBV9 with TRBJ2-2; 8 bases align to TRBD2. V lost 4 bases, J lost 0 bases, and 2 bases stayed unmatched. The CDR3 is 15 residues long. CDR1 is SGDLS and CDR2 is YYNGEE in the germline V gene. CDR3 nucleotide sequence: TGTGCCAGCAGCCCGCGGGGGGCGAACACCGGGGAGCTGTTTTTT. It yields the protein CASSPRGANTGELFF.

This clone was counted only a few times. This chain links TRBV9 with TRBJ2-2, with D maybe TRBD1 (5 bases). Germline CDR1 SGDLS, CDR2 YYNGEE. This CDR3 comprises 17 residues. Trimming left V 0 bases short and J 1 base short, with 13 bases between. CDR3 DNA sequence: TGTGCCAGCAGCGTAGAGGGGTGGACGCAGAACACCGGGGAGCTGTTTTTT. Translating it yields CASSVEGWTQNTGELFF.

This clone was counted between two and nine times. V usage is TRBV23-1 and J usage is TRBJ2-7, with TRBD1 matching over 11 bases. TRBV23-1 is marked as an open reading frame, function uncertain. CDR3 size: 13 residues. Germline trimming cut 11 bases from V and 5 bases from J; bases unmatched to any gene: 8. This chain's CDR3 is CAGLGTGGDEQYF. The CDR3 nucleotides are TGCGCCGGACTCGGGACAGGGGGTGACGAGCAGTACTTC.